One sample yielded the 23 T cell receptor beta chains listed below, sequenced in a study of blood T cells in healthy people across ages. Combining a sample-barcoded 5' primer with a J-beta primer mix, a second PCR ran for about 6 to 11 cycles. TCRdb itself ran the 5' RACE reads through MiXCR, one entry per CDR3 protein. This table has some 930,000 distinct CDR3 sequences, almost 30% appearing once. This same sample was also taken into another study, of T cells of mothers and their children.

The sequenced material came from blood. All receptors derive from a woman in her forties in good health.

This clonotype came up a few times. The gene calls are TRBV6-2 or TRBV6-3 and TRBJ2-5; weak D call: TRBD2 (6 bases). The CDR3 spans 15 residues. The V gene's germline CDR1 is MNHEY and CDR2 SVGEGT. Trimming shortened V by 2 bases and J by 7 bases, and 17 bases separated the two germline ends. The CDR3 sequence is CASSYATSPLGTQYF. The CDR3, as DNA: TGTGCCAGCAGTTACGCCACTAGCCCCCTGGGGACCCAGTACTTC.

With respect to this clonotype: Possible read error: a much larger clone is one base away. The chain links TRBV7-3 to TRBJ2-4; no clear D. The CDR3 is made up of 15 amino acids. Germline V gives CDR1 SGHTA, CDR2 FQGTGA. The V and J ends lost 2 bases and 13 bases respectively, with 21 bases between them. The CDR3 reads CASSLVAAMYNEQYF. For the CDR3, the DNA is TGTGCCAGCAGCTTAGTGGCAGCGATGTACAATGAGCAGTACTTC. Full variable domain (missing parts from reference TRBV7-3 and TRBJ2-4): GAGVSQTPSNKVTEKGKYVELRCDPISGHTALYWYRQSLGQGPEFLIYFQGTGAADDSGLPNDRFFAVRPEGSVSTLKIQRTERGDSAVYLCASSLVAAMYNEQYFGAGTRLSVL.

The chain uses TRBV10-3 and TRBJ2-1; 16 bases are a match to TRBD2. CDR3 length: 17 residues. Germline CDR1 ENHRY, CDR2 SYGVKD. The V gene end was trimmed by 6 bases and the J gene end by 5 bases; junction bases not matched to a gene: 7. This chain's CDR3 is CAIRGLAGGPGNNEQFF. The CDR3, as DNA: TGTGCCATCAGGGGACTAGCGGGGGGGCCGGGAAACAATGAGCAGTTCTTC.

The genes are TRBV9 and TRBJ2-5, with D possibly matching TRBD1 (5 bases). CDR3 length equals 14 residues. V was clipped by 0 bases and J by 4 bases, with 10 bases between them. Per the germline V gene, CDR1 is SGDLS and CDR2 is YYNGEE. The CDR3: CASSVAGMGETQYF. The CDR3 nucleotides are TGTGCCAGCAGCGTAGCAGGGATGGGAGAGACCCAGTACTTC.

The chain carries TRBV7-2 and TRBJ1-1; D is uncertain. This CDR3 spans 15 amino acids. Germline V lookup: CDR1 SGHTA, CDR2 FQGNSA. Trimming cost V 1 base and J 9 bases, with 18 bases left between them. Written as DNA, the CDR3 is TGTGCCAGCAGCTTAGAGCAAGGGCGGTTCAGCAAAGCTTTCTTT. Translation gives CASSLEQGRFSKAFF.

The chain employs TRBV10-3 and TRBJ2-2; TRBD1 matches at 8 bases. Germline V gene data show CDR1 as ENHRY and CDR2 as SYGVKD. V trimming: 2 bases; J trimming: 0 bases; junction bases outside the gene matches: 8. The CDR3 has 18 residues. The CDR3 nucleotides are TGTGCCATCAGTGAGGCCCCGGTGGACAGGGCGAACACCGGGGAGCTGTTTTTT. This translates into CAISEAPVDRANTGELFF.

Only a few counts were recorded for this clonotype. The genes are TRBV19 and TRBJ1-5; D is uncertain. Trimming cost V 3 bases and J 0 bases, with 9 bases left between them. CDR1 is LNHDA and CDR2 is SQIVND in the germline V gene (reference sequence). The CDR3 consists of 15 residues. CDR3 residues: CASSIRHLSNQPQHF. CDR3 DNA sequence: TGTGCCAGTAGTATCCGACACCTTAGCAATCAGCCCCAGCATTTT. Full variable domain (outside the CDR3, taken from reference TRBV19 and TRBJ1-5): DGGITQSPKYLFRKEGQNVTLSCEQNLNHDAMYWYRQDPGQGLRLIYYSQIVNDFQKGDIAEGYSVSREKKESFPLTVTSAQKNPTAFYLCASSIRHLSNQPQHFGDGTRLSIL.

This clonotype came up once. This CDR3 is CASRTDRTGLSGNTIYF. CDR3 DNA sequence: TGTGCCAGCAGAACTGACAGGACGGGCCTCTCTGGAAACACCATATATTTT. The chain carries TRBV6-1 and TRBJ1-3; weak D call: TRBD1 (6 bases). Deletions cut 6 bases from V and 0 bases from J, with 18 bases between. This CDR3 is built from 17 residues. Germline V gene sequence: CDR1 MNHNS, CDR2 SASEGT.

This clonotype turned up a few times. The chain has TRBV20-1 and TRBJ2-3, with a tentative D call TRBD2 (7 bases). This CDR3 has 13 amino acids. Germline V gene lookup returns CDR1 DFQATT and CDR2 SNEGSKA (reference sequence). V lost 7 bases to trimming and J lost 4 bases, with 15 bases between them. The CDR3 sequence: CSVGGGPADTQYF. CDR3 DNA sequence: TGCAGTGTAGGGGGGGGGCCTGCAGATACGCAGTATTTT.

This clonotype was found many times. This chain joins TRBV15 and TRBJ2-3; D ambiguous. Trimming left V 0 bases short and J 4 bases short, with 11 bases between. The CDR3 is 15 residues long. Germline loops: CDR1 LNHNV, CDR2 YYDKDF (reference sequence). The CDR3 DNA reads as TGTGCCACCAGCAGAGATGGTTACGTACCAGATACGCAGTATTTT. Translating it yields CATSRDGYVPDTQYF.

About this clonotype itself: Since a much larger clone is just one base distant, this may be a read error. The chain combines TRBV20-1 with TRBJ2-5; TRBD2 aligns across 7 bases. CDR1 is DFQATT, CDR2 SNEGSKA, per germline (reference sequence). This CDR3 contains 14 residues. The DNA of the CDR3 is TGCAGTGCTAGGAAGTCTAGCGGCCAAGAGACCCTGTACTTC. Its translation: CSARKSSGQETLYF.

Comments on this clonotype: A read error may be the cause here, since a much bigger clone is one base away. The CDR3 DNA is TGTGCCAGCAGCTTAGCGGACAGCCCAGGGAGCTCCTACAATGAGCAGTTCTTC. Its translation is CASSLADSPGSSYNEQFF. The chain joins TRBV7-2 to TRBJ2-1; a weak D match, TRBD1 (6 bases). V lost 0 bases and J lost 0, with 15 bases in between. The CDR3 totals 18 residues. Germline loops: CDR1 SGHTA, CDR2 FQGNSA.

Concerning this clonotype: Being one base from a much bigger clone, this may be a read error. The V gene is TRBV6-5, the J gene TRBJ2-1; 8 nucleotides agree with TRBD1. J was trimmed by 10 bases and V by 6 bases; bases with no gene match: 8. This CDR3 comprises 13 residues. Germline CDR1 and CDR2: MNHEY and SVGAGI. As DNA, the CDR3 is TGTGCCAGCAGGACCACAGGGGGATACGAGCAGTTCTTC. Translated, it gives CASRTTGGYEQFF.

This clonotype was seen only a few times. The gene calls are TRBV11-2 and TRBJ2-3; D is unclear. CDR1 is SGHAT, CDR2 FQNNGV, per germline. V lost 5 bases, J lost 7 bases, and 13 bases lay in between. The CDR3 is made up of 13 amino acids. CDR3 sequence: CASSTSPQNTQYF. CDR3 coding DNA: TGTGCCAGCAGCACTTCTCCCCAAAATACGCAGTATTTT.

This clonotype has more than one count but fewer than ten. The chain uses TRBV20-1 and TRBJ1-1; D remains ambiguous. V was cut by 1 base and J by 1 base, with 10 bases left in between. This CDR3 comprises 14 residues. Germline CDR1 is DFQATT and CDR2 is SNEGSKA (reference sequence). CDR3 DNA: TGCAGTGCTAGAGGAGGCAGCGAGAACACTGAAGCTTTCTTT. The encoded protein is CSARGGSENTEAFF.

V is TRBV7-2 and J is TRBJ2-2, with TRBD2 matching 12 bases. The CDR3 covers 20 residues. Germline V gene sequence: CDR1 SGHTA, CDR2 FQGNSA. V lost 5 bases to trimming and J lost 7 bases; unmatched junction nucleotides: 20. CDR3 residues: CASSPFHQRLAGAFDGELFF. CDR3 coding DNA: TGTGCCAGCAGCCCATTCCACCAACGACTAGCGGGGGCCTTCGACGGGGAGCTGTTTTTT.

The chain recombines TRBV28 with TRBJ1-1; D unclear. The germline V gene encodes CDR1 MDHEN and CDR2 SYDVKM. Between the trimmed V and J ends, which lost 1 base and 10 bases, there was a span of 10 bases. The CDR3 contains 12 residues. The CDR3 bases are TGTGCCAGCAGTTTATCCCTTCCCGGAGCTTTCTTT. Its translation: CASSLSLPGAFF.

In this sample, this clonotype turned up a few times. The chain combines TRBV7-9 with TRBJ1-2; TRBD1 might be the D (5 bases). Trimming left V 4 bases short and J 4 bases short, with 16 bases between. Looked up from germline, CDR1 is SEHNR and CDR2 is FQNEAQ (reference sequence). The CDR3 sequence is 15 residues long. In nucleotides, the CDR3 is TGTGCCAGCAGCTCGAGGGGCGAAGAGGGCTATGGCTACACCTTC. Protein sequence: CASSSRGEEGYGYTF. The full variable domain, rest sourced from reference TRBV7-9 and TRBJ1-2, is DTGVSQNPRHKITKRGQNVTFRCDPISEHNRLYWYRQTLGQGPEFLTYFQNEAQLEKSRLLSDRFSAERPKGSFSTLEIQRTEQGDSAMYLCASSSRGEEGYGYTFGSGTRLTVV.

The rearrangement links TRBV20-1 to TRBJ2-1; 8 nucleotides match TRBD2. Germline CDR1 and CDR2: DFQATT and SNEGSKA (reference sequence). CDR3 length: 15 amino acids. The V and J ends lost 1 base and 2 bases, in that order; junction bases with no gene match: 4. CDR3 bases: TGCAGTGCTAGAGTGCCTAGCGGGCCCTACAATGAGCAGTTCTTC. This codes for CSARVPSGPYNEQFF.

The V and J genes are TRBV20-1 and TRBJ2-5; no reliable D call. The CDR3 sequence is 16 residues long. Germline assignment: CDR1 DFQATT and CDR2 SNEGSKA (reference sequence). V was shortened by 0 bases and J by 2 bases, with 16 bases between the two germline ends. The CDR3 is CSAREGLRYRQETQYF. The DNA of the CDR3 is TGCAGTGCTAGAGAAGGGTTAAGGTACCGTCAAGAGACCCAGTACTTC.

The CDR3 bases are TGTGCCAGCTCCCCTCCCAGGGGGAACACTGAAGCTTTCTTT. It is translated as CASSPPRGNTEAFF. The rearrangement links TRBV18 to TRBJ1-1; D is perhaps TRBD1 (6 bases). Germline values: CDR1 KGHSH, CDR2 LQKENI. Trimming cost V 6 bases and J 1 base, with 12 bases left between them. The CDR3 has 14 amino acids.

This clonotype was found a few times. The chain links TRBV30 to TRBJ2-5; D is uncertain. This CDR3 has 14 amino acids. The germline V gene encodes CDR1 GTSNPN and CDR2 SVGIG (reference sequence). V dropped 0 bases and J dropped 1 base, with 9 bases sitting between them. The DNA of the CDR3 is TGTGCCTGGAGTGTACGACGCGTCCAAGAGACCCAGTACTTC. It is translated as CAWSVRRVQETQYF.

J is TRBJ1-4 and V is TRBV7-9; possibly TRBD1 for D (6 bases). Germline CDR1 and CDR2: SEHNR and FQNEAQ (reference sequence). V lost 2 bases to trimming and J lost 3 bases, with 13 bases between them. The CDR3 loop spans 16 amino acids. The CDR3 sequence is CASSLYPQGANEKLFF. The CDR3 nucleotides read TGTGCCAGCAGCTTATACCCACAGGGTGCTAATGAAAAACTGTTTTTT.